These 32 T cell receptor beta chains share one sample of origin, sequenced in a study of CD8 T cells in ankylosing spondylitis. Study-wide results and caveats: Fewer than 10 highly homologous variants made up a TCR beta motif that seemed to typify ankylosing spondylitis blood.

Their cognate antigens are unknown. TCRdb reanalysed the 5' RACE reads using MiXCR and keeps one entry per CDR3 protein. The sample contains about 210,000 distinct CDR3 sequences, 7.3% of which appear only once. Sequencing was carried out using blood, either unsorted or a sorted T cell fraction (not recorded which). The receptors were sampled from a male donor with ankylosing spondylitis.

This clonotype was picked up a small number of times. J is TRBJ2-7 and V is TRBV18, with TRBD1 identical over 7 bases. CDR1 is KGHSH and CDR2 is LQKENI in the germline V gene. V was pared by 0 bases and J by 1 base, with 6 bases of the junction left unmatched. CDR3 length: 16 residues. The CDR3 DNA sequence: TGTGCCAGCTCACCACCGCGACAGGGAAGTTCCTACGAGCAGTACTTC. Protein sequence: CASSPPRQGSSYEQYF.

This clonotype was counted ten times or more. J is TRBJ2-1 and V is TRBV12-3 or TRBV12-4; D is ambiguous. Trimming took 1 base from V and 6 from J, leaving 10 bases between them. This CDR3 has 14 residues. In DNA form, the CDR3 reads TGTGCCAGCAGTTTAGGGCAGTTATTCAATGAGCAGTTCTTC. Translation gives CASSLGQLFNEQFF.

This clonotype was counted at least ten times. The V call is TRBV15, the J call TRBJ2-7, with 11 bases fitting TRBD2. Germline V gene lookup returns CDR1 LNHNV and CDR2 YYDKDF (reference sequence). CDR3 size: 19 residues. J lost 2 bases, V lost 1 base, and 13 bases had no gene match. The CDR3: CATSRGTLSLAGGTYEQYF. For the CDR3, the DNA is TGTGCCACCAGCAGAGGAACCTTAAGTTTAGCGGGGGGGACCTACGAGCAGTACTTC.

The chain is built from TRBV13 and TRBJ2-3, with D perhaps TRBD2 (6 bases). The CDR3 spans 14 residues. Germline values: CDR1 PRHDT, CDR2 FYEKMQ (reference sequence). The V gene lost 5 bases and the J gene lost 3 bases, with 12 bases spanning the gap. The CDR3 coding sequence is TGTGCCAGCAGCACTCGGAGGGAGACAGATACGCAGTATTTT. The encoded protein is CASSTRRETDTQYF. Complete variable domain (other parts from reference TRBV13 and TRBJ2-3): AAGVIQSPRHLIKEKRETATLKCYPIPRHDTVYWYQQGPGQDPQFLISFYEKMQSDKGSIPDRFSAQQFSDYHSELNMSSLELGDSALYFCASSTRRETDTQYFGPGTRLTVL.

This clonotype was seen repeatedly, ten times or more. This chain joins TRBV20-1 and TRBJ2-7; 7 bases are a match to TRBD2. The CDR3 covers 14 residues. Germline trimming cut 6 bases from V and 0 bases from J; bases unmatched to any gene: 8. Germline V lookup: CDR1 DFQATT, CDR2 SNEGSKA (reference sequence). CDR3 sequence (DNA): TGCAGTGCCGAACGAAGGACTAGCTCCTACGAGCAGTACTTC. It is translated as CSAERRTSSYEQYF.

Many counts were recorded for this clonotype. The CDR3 sequence: CASSSTLLSYEQYF. The CDR3 DNA follows: TGTGCCAGCAGTTCAACGCTCCTCTCTTACGAGCAGTACTTC. V usage is TRBV12-3 or TRBV12-4 and J usage is TRBJ2-7; D is unclear. This CDR3 spans 14 amino acids. V was shortened by 4 bases and J by 4 bases, with 14 bases between the two germline ends.

This clonotype was counted ten times or more. The V gene is TRBV20-1, the J gene TRBJ2-7, with 7 bases identical to TRBD2. The CDR3 covers 14 residues. The J segment lost 2 bases and the V segment lost 4 bases, leaving 8 bases of the junction unmatched. The V gene's germline CDR1 is DFQATT and CDR2 SNEGSKA (reference sequence). CDR3: CSATWLAEPYEQYF. CDR3 nucleotide sequence: TGCAGTGCTACCTGGCTAGCGGAACCCTACGAGCAGTACTTC.

This clonotype was seen a handful of times. The chain carries TRBV7-9 and TRBJ1-5, with 8 bases that match TRBD1. CDR1 SEHNR and CDR2 FQNEAQ come from the germline V gene (reference sequence). J gave up 7 bases and V 1 base, and 12 bases lay outside the gene matches. This CDR3 has 17 residues. Written as DNA, the CDR3 is TGTGCCAGCAGCTTAGGCCCCTCCGGGACAGGAGGGCAGCCCCAGCATTTT. Protein: CASSLGPSGTGGQPQHF.

In its sample, this clonotype was seen many times. The V gene is TRBV28, the J gene TRBJ2-2; 10 bases align to TRBD2. Germline V gene sequence: CDR1 MDHEN, CDR2 SYDVKM. The V gene end was trimmed by 4 bases and the J gene end by 5 bases; junction bases not matched to a gene: 16. The CDR3 has 19 amino acids. CDR3 DNA sequence: TGTGCCAGCAGTTATCTTCCGGCTAGCGGGAGTGGTTGGACCGGGGAGCTGTTTTTT. Its translation is CASSYLPASGSGWTGELFF.

The gene calls are TRBV9 and TRBJ1-2, with a weak D call TRBD1 (6 bases). CDR1 and CDR2 from the germline V gene are SGDLS and YYNGEE. The CDR3 contains 16 residues. V dropped 4 bases and J dropped 3 bases, with 19 bases sitting between them. The CDR3 sequence: CASSLNTGKVDYGYTF. The CDR3 bases are TGTGCCAGCAGCCTCAACACAGGGAAAGTCGACTATGGCTACACCTTC.

Many counts were recorded for this clonotype. V usage is TRBV28 and J usage is TRBJ2-7, with 8 bases lining up with TRBD1. The germline V gene encodes CDR1 MDHEN and CDR2 SYDVKM. Germline trimming cut 5 bases from V and 5 bases from J; bases unmatched to any gene: 5. CDR3 length equals 13 residues. The CDR3 DNA follows: TGTGCCAGCAGTAGGACAGGGTTGCACGAGCAGTACTTC. Its translation is CASSRTGLHEQYF.

This clonotype was picked up many times. The chain employs TRBV12-3 or TRBV12-4 and TRBJ1-1; D is uncertain. The CDR3 is made up of 13 amino acids. V was cut by 2 bases and J by 7 bases, with 11 bases left in between. The CDR3: CASSLSPGFEAFF. The CDR3 nucleotides read TGTGCCAGCAGTTTATCCCCTGGGTTTGAAGCTTTCTTT.

Ten or more counts support this clonotype. This chain links TRBV5-6 with TRBJ2-5; D is undetermined. Between the trimmed V and J ends, which lost 0 bases and 2 bases, there was a span of 8 bases. CDR1 and CDR2 from the germline V gene are SGHDT and YYEEEE. The CDR3 runs to 14 residues. CDR3 nucleotides: TGTGCCAGCAGCTTGGCGGAGCAACAAGAGACCCAGTACTTC. Translating gives CASSLAEQQETQYF.

At least ten counts were recorded for this clonotype. This sequence joins TRBV27 and TRBJ2-2; TRBD1 might be the D (6 bases). The CDR3 has 14 residues. The V end was cut by 7 bases, the J end by 4 bases, with 13 bases between. Germline V gives CDR1 MNHEY, CDR2 SMNVEV (reference sequence). Written as DNA, the CDR3 is TGTGCCAGCATAAAAGGGGGTCGCACCGGGGAGCTGTTTTTT. Protein: CASIKGGRTGELFF.

This clonotype came up many times. This rearrangement joins TRBV5-1 to TRBJ2-5; weak D call: TRBD2 (5 bases). Germline V gene data show CDR1 as SGHRS and CDR2 as YFSETQ. V was clipped by 6 bases and J by 5 bases, with 5 bases between them. The CDR3 consists of 10 residues. As DNA, the CDR3 is TGCGCCAGCACGGGGGAGACCCAGTACTTC. Protein: CASTGETQYF.

The V call is TRBV11-1, the J call TRBJ2-3, with 8 bases fitting TRBD2. The length of the CDR3 is 19 residues. J lost 0 bases, V lost 2 bases, and 13 bases had no gene match. Per germline, CDR1 SGHAT and CDR2 FQDESV (reference sequence). The chain's CDR3 is CASSLPTTGLVSSTDTQYF. The CDR3 DNA reads as TGTGCCAGCAGCTTACCTACTACGGGACTAGTATCTAGCACAGATACGCAGTATTTT.

In this sample, this clonotype turned up a few times. The chain combines TRBV11-2 with TRBJ2-7; D is possibly TRBD1 (5 bases). The CDR3 is 14 amino acids. Germline V gene sequence: CDR1 SGHAT, CDR2 FQNNGV. V was clipped by 3 bases and J by 4 bases, with 13 bases between them. The CDR3 sequence is CASSLGPLPYEQYF. The CDR3 DNA reads TGTGCCAGCAGCTTGGGGCCGCTACCATACGAGCAGTACTTC.

This clonotype came up many times. This chain uses TRBV7-9 with TRBJ2-7; TRBD1 is a possible D gene (6 bases). The V end was cut by 5 bases, the J end by 2 bases, with 10 bases between. Germline V CDR1 and CDR2: SEHNR, FQNEAQ (reference sequence). This CDR3 contains 13 residues. The CDR3 here is CASSGPGAYEQYF. The CDR3 nucleotides read TGTGCCAGCAGCGGCCCAGGGGCCTACGAGCAGTACTTC.

The table lists this clonotype with many counts. The chain links TRBV9 to TRBJ2-7; D is ambiguous. The CDR3 is 14 residues long. The ends were cut back, 0 bases at V and 2 bases at J, with 9 bases in the middle. Germline CDR1 and CDR2: SGDLS and YYNGEE. CDR3 coding DNA: TGTGCCAGCAGCGTAGGCCACTCACCCTACGAGCAGTACTTC. It codes for CASSVGHSPYEQYF.

This clonotype has ten or more counts. The rearrangement joins TRBV4-1 to TRBJ2-1; 9 nucleotides agree with TRBD2. This CDR3 spans 19 amino acids. CDR1 is MGHRA and CDR2 is YSYEKL in the germline V gene. The ends lost 0 bases at V and 5 bases at J; junction bases unmatched: 14. The CDR3 coding sequence is TGCGCCAGCAGCCAAGAACCCCTTAGCGGGAGTACCCCGCACAATGAGCAGTTCTTC. It codes for CASSQEPLSGSTPHNEQFF.

In this sample, this clonotype turned up a few times. The V and J genes are TRBV27 and TRBJ1-2, with TRBD1 matching 9 bases. V gave up 3 bases and J gave up 4 bases; unmatched junction bases: 3. Per germline, CDR1 MNHEY and CDR2 SMNVEV (reference sequence). The length of the CDR3 is 14 residues. The CDR3 DNA reads TGTGCCAGCAGTTTGGGACAGGGAACCTATGGCTACACCTTC. Translating gives CASSLGQGTYGYTF.

The table lists this clonotype with many counts. The chain has TRBV10-3 and TRBJ2-7; D is possibly TRBD2 (5 bases). Trimming stripped 4 bases from V and 3 bases from J, with 7 bases between. The CDR3 is 12 residues long. The germline gives CDR1 ENHRY, CDR2 SYGVKD. CDR3 sequence reads: CAISGAGYEQYF. The CDR3 DNA reads TGTGCCATCAGTGGGGCGGGCTACGAGCAGTACTTC.

This clonotype was counted at least ten times. The chain recombines TRBV7-2 with TRBJ2-7; perhaps TRBD1 as D (5 bases). The germline V gene encodes CDR1 SGHTA and CDR2 FQGNSA. Trimming removed 2 bases at V and 5 bases at J, with 10 bases between. This CDR3 has 13 residues. The CDR3 DNA reads TGTGCCAGCAGCTTAACAGGAACCCACGAGCAGTACTTC. Translation: CASSLTGTHEQYF.

This clonotype was recorded many times. This sequence joins TRBV4-2 and TRBJ2-7; TRBD1 aligns across 9 bases. The CDR3 totals 14 residues. Losses at the gene ends were 0 bases for V and 5 bases for J; bases not matched to a gene: 2. The germline V gene has CDR1 LGHNA and CDR2 YNFKEQ. CDR3 region: CASSQDRTGDEQYF. DNA for the CDR3: TGTGCCAGCAGCCAAGATAGGACAGGGGACGAGCAGTACTTC.

The table lists this clonotype with a few counts. The chain uses TRBV7-9 and TRBJ2-1; TRBD2 aligns across 9 bases. CDR1 and CDR2 from the germline V gene are SEHNR and FQNEAQ (reference sequence). V lost 5 bases to trimming and J lost 9 bases; unmatched junction nucleotides: 11. CDR3 length equals 15 residues. The CDR3 is CASSAGGGGATEQFF. The CDR3 DNA reads as TGTGCCAGCAGCGCAGGCGGCGGGGGGGCAACTGAGCAGTTCTTC. The full variable domain, in which reference TRBV7-9 and TRBJ2-1 provide the parts outside the CDR3, is DTGVSQNPRHKITKRGQNVTFRCDPISEHNRLYWYRQTLGQGPEFLTYFQNEAQLEKSRLLSDRFSAERPKGSFSTLEIQRTEQGDSAMYLCASSAGGGGATEQFFGPGTRLTVL.

At least ten counts were recorded for this clonotype. CDR3 sequence reads: CASSQETAGSINEQFF. The DNA for the CDR3 is TGCGCCAGCAGCCAAGAGACGGCGGGGTCGATCAATGAGCAGTTCTTC. The chain has TRBV4-3 and TRBJ2-1, with D possibly TRBD2 on 6 matching bases. CDR1 and CDR2 (germline): LGHNA, YSLEER. Trimming took off 0 bases at V and 6 bases at J, with 15 bases between the two ends. This CDR3 region has 16 residues.

This clonotype was recorded at least ten times. The chain joins TRBV30 to TRBJ2-3, with D possibly matching TRBD1 (6 bases). V was clipped by 5 bases and J by 7 bases, with 22 bases between them. There are 15 residues in the CDR3. Germline V lookup: CDR1 GTSNPN, CDR2 SVGIG (reference sequence). The CDR3 region is CAWGIQGRDEYTQYF. CDR3 nucleotide sequence: TGTGCCTGGGGGATTCAGGGGCGCGACGAATATACGCAGTATTTT.

This clonotype appeared many times. This chain connects TRBV13 to TRBJ2-1, with 7 positions matching TRBD2. The CDR3 is 12 residues long. V was pared by 6 bases and J by 9 bases, with 5 bases of the junction left unmatched. Germline V gene sequence: CDR1 PRHDT, CDR2 FYEKMQ (reference sequence). CDR3 in amino acids: CASRFGGTEQFF. CDR3 sequence (DNA): TGTGCCAGCAGATTCGGGGGGACTGAGCAGTTCTTC.

There are many counts of this clonotype. The gene calls are TRBV4-2 and TRBJ2-3; possibly TRBD2 for D (7 bases). Germline CDR1 is LGHNA and CDR2 is YNFKEQ. Trimming left V 3 bases short and J 4 bases short, with 14 bases between. This CDR3 has 15 residues. This chain's CDR3 is CASSQGGLAADTQYF. In nucleotides, the CDR3 is TGTGCCAGCAGCCAGGGGGGGCTAGCTGCAGATACGCAGTATTTT.

This clonotype was counted many times. The V gene is TRBV11-2, the J gene TRBJ2-4, with unresolved D. The CDR3 extends over 15 amino acids. Germline CDR1 is SGHAT and CDR2 is FQNNGV. With 5 bases removed from V and 3 bases from J, the gap between germline ends came to 14 bases. The CDR3 coding sequence is TGTGCCAGCAGCCTCGATACCGCCTTCAAAAACATTCAGTACTTC. Its protein product is CASSLDTAFKNIQYF.

This clonotype was observed a few times. The V gene is TRBV29-1, the J gene TRBJ1-1; no reliable D call. Trimming removed 5 bases from V and 5 bases from J, with 12 bases in between. Per germline, CDR1 SQVTM and CDR2 ANQGSEA. This CDR3 region has 12 residues. DNA of the CDR3: TGCAGCGTTCGACTTCTGGGGACTGAAGCTTTCTTT. This sequence encodes CSVRLLGTEAFF. The full variable domain, its missing parts supplied by reference TRBV29-1 and TRBJ1-1, is SAVISQKPSRDICQRGTSLTIQCQVDSQVTMMFWYRQQPGQSLTLIATANQGSEATYESGFVIDKFPISRPNLTFSTLTVSNMSPEDSSIYLCSVRLLGTEAFFGQGTRLTVV.

This clonotype was seen at least ten times. The CDR3, as DNA: TGTGCCAGCAGTTCCGGGACACCGGGAAACACCATATATTTT. Translation: CASSSGTPGNTIYF. The chain is built from TRBV6-5 and TRBJ1-3; weak D call: TRBD1 (6 bases). The CDR3 consists of 14 residues. V was cut by 4 bases and J by 4 bases, with 11 bases left in between. Germline CDR1 reads MNHEY; CDR2 reads SVGAGI.